This TCR beta chain is from a study of blood T cell repertoires in COVID-19. With 3 bases removed from V and 11 bases from J, the gap between germline ends came to 25 bases. Germline V gives CDR1 MDHEN, CDR2 SYDVKM. This CDR3 has 16 amino acids. Assay: immunoSEQ multiplex PCR; the TCRdb copy retains only in-frame clones and omits some. The table includes approximately 280,000 clones, approximately 90% detected once. The V call is TRBV28, the J call TRBJ1-1, with no clear D. Sequenced input: peripheral blood. The sequence was collected from a woman aged 55-70 years with acute or convalescent COVID-19. The DNA of the CDR3 is TGTGCCAGCAGTTTGCCCACCGGGGTCACGGGTATGGGGGCTTTCTTT. Protein: CASSLPTGVTGMGAFF.